This T cell receptor beta chain was recovered during a study of cytomegalovirus exposure and HLA in healthy donors. The V gene's germline CDR1 is SNHLY and CDR2 FYNNEI. This CDR3 spans 15 amino acids. J gave up 4 bases and V 2 bases, and 6 bases lay outside the gene matches. The primer mix had 60 Vbeta and 13 Jbeta primers. Only in-frame clones appear in the TCRdb table, and some are missing; sequencing was by immunoSEQ multiplex PCR. The sample gives about 130,000 clones, around 74% of which show up once; 6.6% is in the top ten. The receptor was derived from a man aged 35-49 years in good health and CMV-seropositive. The chain recombines TRBV2 with TRBJ1-2, with 8 bases fitting TRBD1. Sequenced: PBMCs. The CDR3 loop is CASSERTGNSYGYTF. In DNA, the CDR3 is TGTGCCAGCAGTGAAAGGACAGGGAATTCCTATGGCTACACCTTC.